This T cell receptor beta chain was captured by sequencing in a study of cytomegalovirus exposure and HLA in healthy donors. General study results and limits: Most TCR beta V segments were productive about 90% or about 30% of the time in an earlier analysis.

To note about this clone: Its antigen is currently unknown.

The germline gives CDR1 KGHSH, CDR2 LQKENI. The CDR3 covers 15 residues. Trimming removed 4 bases from V and 5 bases from J, with 16 bases in between. Donors were nominally healthy when sampled, though unrecorded immune exposures were likely. Primers for the PCR totalled 60 Vbeta and 13 Jbeta. Here immunoSEQ multiplex PCR was the method, and the copy in TCRdb shows in-frame clones only, minus some. The data show some 45,000 clones, with roughly nine tenths seen just once and about 8% held by the top ten. The chain couples TRBV18 to TRBJ2-3; a possible D gene is TRBD2 (5 bases). The TCR was taken from a woman between 40 and 50 years old in good health and CMV-seropositive. Input material: PBMCs. This CDR3 reads CASSLPGIRGDTQYF. For the CDR3, the DNA is TGTGCCAGCTCACTCCCCGGGATCCGGGGAGATACGCAGTATTTT.